These 3 T cell receptor beta chains were sequenced from one sample in a study of neoadjuvant anti-PD-1 for oral cavity cancer. Some clones are missing from TCRdb's copy, which holds only in-frame ones; the method was immunoSEQ multiplex PCR. The table shows around 15,000 clones, with roughly 41% occurring only once. The time point: after neoadjuvant nivolumab, at surgical resection. The material sequenced was tumor tissue, taken after nivolumab (anti-PD-1) treatment. The receptors here all came from a person aged 35-79 years with oral cavity squamous cell carcinoma.

This clone was observed a few times. The rearrangement links TRBV27 to TRBJ2-5; no reliable D call. CDR3 length: 15 residues. V was shortened by 2 bases and J by 2 bases, with 12 bases between the two germline ends. Per the germline V gene, CDR1 is MNHEY and CDR2 is SMNVEV (reference sequence). DNA of the CDR3: TGTGCCAGCAGTTTAATTCCCCCTCCACAAGAGACCCAGTACTTC. This translates into CASSLIPPPQETQYF.

The chain is built from TRBV9 and TRBJ2-5, with a weak D call TRBD1 (6 bases). CDR3 length: 15 amino acids. Per the germline V gene, CDR1 is SGDLS and CDR2 is YYNGEE. V was cut by 0 bases and J by 3 bases, with 12 bases left in between. The CDR3 nucleotides are TGTGCCAGCAGCGTAGACGGACAGAGAGAAGAGACCCAGTACTTC. It is translated as CASSVDGQREETQYF.

This clone was found a few times. The chain links TRBV27 to TRBJ2-2, with TRBD1 matching over 8 bases. CDR3 length: 14 amino acids. J was trimmed by 3 bases and V by 8 bases; bases with no gene match: 5. Germline loops: CDR1 MNHEY, CDR2 SMNVEV (reference sequence). As DNA, the CDR3 is TGTGCCAGCCGTAGGGGACAGGACACCGGGGAGCTGTTTTTT. Its protein product is CASRRGQDTGELFF.